The clone carrying this T cell receptor beta chain was seen only a few times. Antigen unknown. Naive CD8 libraries came from approximately 20,000 to 1,000,000 sorted cells with 10%, 30% or 50% RNA. The sample comes from a study of molecular identifiers for immune sequencing clone quantification. TCRdb redid the calling of the PCR reads with MiXCR, one entry per CDR3 protein. The sample lists under 600,000 distinct CDR3 sequences, roughly 25% occurring once. General study findings and limits: Clones exceeding 20 RNA copies carried over 97% of effector molecules but under 1% of naive-cell molecules.

CDR3 length: 15 amino acids. Trimming stripped 1 base from V and 5 bases from J, with 15 bases between. Per germline, CDR1 SGHDT and CDR2 YYEEEE. The sequenced material came from naive CD8+ T cells from blood, with Jurkat cell RNA spiked in. Subset reported: FACS-sorted CD8+CD4-CCR7+CD45RA+ naive T cells. The sequence was collected from a human donor in good health. Some libraries in this study had Jurkat cell RNA spiked in. J is TRBJ1-1 and V is TRBV5-6; possibly TRBD1 for D (5 bases). CDR3 in amino acids: CASSLFPGTGTEAFF. CDR3 nucleotide sequence: TGTGCCAGCAGCTTGTTTCCAGGGACGGGTACTGAAGCTTTCTTT.